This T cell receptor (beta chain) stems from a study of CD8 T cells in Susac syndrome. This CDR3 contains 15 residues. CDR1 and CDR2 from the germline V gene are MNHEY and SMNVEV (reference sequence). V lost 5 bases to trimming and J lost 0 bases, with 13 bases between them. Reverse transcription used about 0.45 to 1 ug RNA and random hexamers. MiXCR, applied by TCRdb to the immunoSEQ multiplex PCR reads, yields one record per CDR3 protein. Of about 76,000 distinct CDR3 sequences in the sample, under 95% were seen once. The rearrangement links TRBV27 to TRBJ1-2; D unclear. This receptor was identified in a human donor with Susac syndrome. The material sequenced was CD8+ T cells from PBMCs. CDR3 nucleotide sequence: TGTGCCAGCAGTGACGGGCTGAGAGCTAACTATGGCTACACCTTC. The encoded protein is CASSDGLRANYGYTF.